The 10 T cell receptor beta chains given below trace back to one sample, sequenced in a study of long-term antiretroviral therapy in people with HIV. Sequencing used immunoSEQ v3.0 at survey level. The protocol was immunoSEQ multiplex PCR, while the TCRdb copy is restricted to in-frame clones and leaves out a portion. The sample records around 21,000 clones, more than 70% being singletons. The sample in question was unsorted PBMCs, obtained at the start of antiretroviral therapy. These receptors all come from a man aged 50-59 years with HIV.

The rearrangement joins TRBV5-1 to TRBJ1-4; D uncertain. From germline, CDR1 is SGHRS and CDR2 YFSETQ. V lost 4 bases to trimming and J lost 7 bases, with 17 bases between them. The CDR3 runs 15 residues. CDR3 nucleotide sequence: TGCGCCAGCAGCGTAAGGGCAGGCTTGGGTGAAAAACTGTTTTTT. This translates into CASSVRAGLGEKLFF. Supplemented by reference TRBV5-1 and TRBJ1-4, the full variable domain reads KAGVTQTPRYLIKTRGQQVTLSCSPISGHRSVSWYQQTPGQGLQFLFEYFSETQRNKGNFPGRFSGRQFSNSRSEMNVSTLELGDSALYLCASSVRAGLGEKLFFGSGTQLSVL.

This chain uses TRBV5-1 with TRBJ2-2; tentative D call: TRBD2 (5 bases). The V end was cut by 4 bases, the J end by 0 bases, with 7 bases between. CDR1 and CDR2 (germline): SGHRS, YFSETQ. This CDR3 spans 14 amino acids. The CDR3 protein is CASSEGTNTGELFF. The DNA for the CDR3 is TGCGCCAGCAGCGAGGGAACGAACACCGGGGAGCTGTTTTTT.

The chain links TRBV2 to TRBJ2-4, with D possibly being TRBD1 (6 bases). Germline V CDR1 and CDR2: SNHLY, FYNNEI. V lost 0 bases, J lost 6 bases, and 12 bases lay in between. The length of the CDR3 is 15 residues. The CDR3 DNA reads as TGTGCCAGCAGTGAAGCCCAGGGGTTCGGAAACATTCAGTACTTC. Translation: CASSEAQGFGNIQYF.

This sequence joins TRBV6-5 and TRBJ2-2; tentatively, D is TRBD2 (5 bases). The length of the CDR3 is 12 residues. Trimming left V 7 bases short and J 3 bases short, with 6 bases between. From germline, CDR1 is MNHEY and CDR2 SVGAGI. Here the CDR3 reads CASTRDTGELFF. CDR3 coding DNA: TGTGCCAGCACGAGGGACACCGGGGAGCTGTTTTTT.

The DNA of the CDR3 is TGTGCCAGCAGATTGACAGGGGCCTACGAGCAGTACTTC. It encodes CASRLTGAYEQYF. The chain combines TRBV27 with TRBJ2-7; TRBD1 matches at 8 bases. J was trimmed by 2 bases and V by 6 bases; bases with no gene match: 3. The CDR3 has 13 amino acids. Germline values: CDR1 MNHEY, CDR2 SMNVEV (reference sequence).

The chain combines TRBV18 with TRBJ1-1; no definite D call. The CDR3 runs to 12 residues. The ends were cut back, 4 bases at V and 2 bases at J, with 5 bases in the middle. Germline V gene sequence: CDR1 KGHSH, CDR2 LQKENI. The CDR3 spells CASSLPNTEAFF. CDR3 coding DNA: TGTGCCAGCTCACTCCCCAACACTGAAGCTTTCTTT.

The V and J genes are TRBV30 and TRBJ2-7; 9 nucleotides line up with TRBD1. The junction had 4 bases not matched to a gene; V was cut back by 4 bases and J by 3 bases. The V gene's germline CDR1 is GTSNPN and CDR2 SVGIG (reference sequence). CDR3 size: 13 residues. The CDR3 sequence: CAWNPGQGYEQYF. Written as DNA, the CDR3 is TGTGCCTGGAACCCGGGACAGGGCTACGAGCAGTACTTC.

In its sample, this clone was seen once. The chain joins TRBV7-3 to TRBJ2-3; D perhaps matches TRBD2 (7 bases). Trimming took off 3 bases at V and 3 bases at J, with 13 bases between the two ends. Germline V gene data show CDR1 as SGHTA and CDR2 as FQGTGA. This CDR3 is 15 amino acids long. CDR3 bases: TGTGCCAGCAGCTTCCTAGGGGGGGGTACAGATACGCAGTATTTT. It specifies CASSFLGGGTDTQYF.

The chain is built from TRBV12-5 and TRBJ2-5, with a tentative D call TRBD1 (6 bases). The ends were cut back, 6 bases at V and 0 bases at J, with 8 bases in the middle. The germline CDR1 and CDR2 sequences are LGHNT and FRNRAP. CDR3 length: 13 amino acids. The CDR3 DNA reads as TGTGCTAGTGGGGGGGCGTACCAAGAGACCCAGTACTTC. Translated, it gives CASGGAYQETQYF.

This chain links TRBV19 with TRBJ1-5; 10 bases align to TRBD1. The CDR3 runs to 17 residues. The junction had 5 bases not matched to a gene; V was cut back by 3 bases and J by 0 bases. The germline gives CDR1 LNHDA, CDR2 SQIVND (reference sequence). The CDR3 sequence is CASSIPGTGDSNQPQHF. CDR3 bases: TGTGCCAGTAGTATTCCCGGGACAGGGGATAGCAATCAGCCCCAGCATTTT.